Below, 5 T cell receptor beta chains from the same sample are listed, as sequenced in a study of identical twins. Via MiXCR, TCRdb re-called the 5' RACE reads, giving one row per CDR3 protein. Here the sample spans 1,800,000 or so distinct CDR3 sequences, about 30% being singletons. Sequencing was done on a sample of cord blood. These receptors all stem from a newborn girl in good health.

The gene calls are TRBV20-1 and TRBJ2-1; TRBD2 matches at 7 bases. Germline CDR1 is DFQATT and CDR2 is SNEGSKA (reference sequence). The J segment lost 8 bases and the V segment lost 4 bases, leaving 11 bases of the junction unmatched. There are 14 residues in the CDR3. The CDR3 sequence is CSANLPGLGDEQFF. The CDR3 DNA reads TGCAGTGCTAATCTCCCTGGACTAGGCGATGAGCAGTTCTTC.

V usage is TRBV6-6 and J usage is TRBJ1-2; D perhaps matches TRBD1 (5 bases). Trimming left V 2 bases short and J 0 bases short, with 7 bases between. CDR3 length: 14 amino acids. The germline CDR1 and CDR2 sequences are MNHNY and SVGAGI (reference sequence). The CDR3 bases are TGTGCCAGCAGTTACGGCAGGGCTAACTATGGCTACACCTTC. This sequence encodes CASSYGRANYGYTF.

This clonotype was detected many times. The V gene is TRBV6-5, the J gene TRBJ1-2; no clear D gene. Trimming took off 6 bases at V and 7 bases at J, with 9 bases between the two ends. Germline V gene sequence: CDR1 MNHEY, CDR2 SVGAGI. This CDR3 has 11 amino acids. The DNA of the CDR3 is TGTGCCAGCAGCAACTCCGGTGGCTACACCTTC. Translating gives CASSNSGGYTF.

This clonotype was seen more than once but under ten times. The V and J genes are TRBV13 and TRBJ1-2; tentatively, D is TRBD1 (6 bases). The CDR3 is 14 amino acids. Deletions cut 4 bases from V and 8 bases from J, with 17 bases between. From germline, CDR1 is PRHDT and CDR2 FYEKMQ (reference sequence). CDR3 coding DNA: TGTGCCAGCAGCTCTACAGGGATGGTGGGGGGCTACACCTTC. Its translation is CASSSTGMVGGYTF.

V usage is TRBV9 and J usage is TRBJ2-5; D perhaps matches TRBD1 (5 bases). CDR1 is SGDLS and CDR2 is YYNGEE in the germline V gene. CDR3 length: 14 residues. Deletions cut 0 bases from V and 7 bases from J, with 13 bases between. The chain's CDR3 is CASSVDQGGTTQYF. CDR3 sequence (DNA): TGTGCCAGCAGCGTAGACCAGGGTGGAACGACCCAGTACTTC.